These 31 T cell receptor beta chains came from one sample sequenced in a study of T cell changes during pregnancy in multiple sclerosis. Assay used: immunoSEQ multiplex PCR; TCRdb lists only in-frame clones, some missing. The repertoire holds 30,000 or so clones, with 80% to 90% as singletons. The source material was CD4+ T cells from peripheral blood mononuclear cells, sampled in the second trimester of pregnancy. The receptor set was obtained from a female donor with multiple sclerosis, enrolled in a pregnancy study.

The chain carries TRBV28 and TRBJ2-1; 9 bases are shared with TRBD2. Germline CDR1 and CDR2: MDHEN and SYDVKM. The CDR3 is made up of 16 amino acids. V lost 7 bases to trimming and J lost 11 bases; unmatched junction nucleotides: 18. CDR3 loop: CASTPGGGGGAHQQFF. Here the CDR3 DNA reads TGTGCCAGCACCCCGGGAGGTGGCGGGGGGGCCCATCAGCAGTTCTTC.

V usage is TRBV2 and J usage is TRBJ1-2; 7 nucleotides align to TRBD1. Germline trimming cut 1 base from V and 3 bases from J; bases unmatched to any gene: 5. Per germline, CDR1 SNHLY and CDR2 FYNNEI. This CDR3 comprises 15 residues. The CDR3 region is CASSEGQGGDYGYTF. CDR3 DNA: TGTGCCAGCAGTGAAGGGCAGGGGGGCGACTATGGCTACACCTTC.

The V call is TRBV4-1, the J call TRBJ1-3; 7 nucleotides align to TRBD1. CDR1 MGHRA and CDR2 YSYEKL come from the germline V gene. The CDR3 has 18 residues. With V trimmed by 1 base and J by 1 base, 10 bases remained unmatched. The CDR3 region has the DNA TGCGCCAGCAGCCAAGTACCAGGGGGAGAGGTGTCTGGAAACACCATATATTTT. Residues: CASSQVPGGEVSGNTIYF.

The chain couples TRBV9 to TRBJ2-1, with 11 bases matching TRBD1. The germline V gene has CDR1 SGDLS and CDR2 YYNGEE. This CDR3 contains 15 residues. Unmatched junction bases numbered 5, after V lost 0 bases and J lost 9 bases. CDR3 in amino acids: CASSVAGTGGSEQFF. As DNA, the CDR3 is TGTGCCAGCAGCGTAGCTGGGACAGGGGGGAGTGAGCAGTTCTTC.

This clone occurred once. This chain links TRBV19 with TRBJ1-5; D unclear. CDR1 is LNHDA and CDR2 is SQIVND in the germline V gene (reference sequence). The V end was cut by 10 bases, the J end by 5 bases, with 15 bases between. The CDR3 is made up of 13 amino acids. CDR3 sequence (DNA): TGTGCCACCACCGACACGTCACATCAGCCCCAGCATTTT. Translating gives CATTDTSHQPQHF.

V gene TRBV5-3 combines with J gene TRBJ1-2; possibly TRBD1 for D (5 bases). TRBV5-3 falls under the ORF class, with uncertain function. The CDR3 has 14 amino acids. V was pared by 4 bases and J by 5 bases, with 15 bases between. This CDR3 is CARSPWRGPYGYTF. The CDR3 nucleotides are TGTGCCAGAAGCCCCTGGAGGGGCCCTTATGGCTACACCTTC.

V gene TRBV18 combines with J gene TRBJ2-1; TRBD1 might be the D (7 bases). Germline CDR1 KGHSH, CDR2 LQKENI. Trimming shortened V by 6 bases and J by 8 bases, and 17 bases separated the two germline ends. This CDR3 contains 14 residues. CDR3 coding DNA: TGTGCCAGCTCCCCCGACAGGGAGGTGGATGAGCAGTTCTTC. This translates into CASSPDREVDEQFF.

The chain carries TRBV6-4 and TRBJ1-1; TRBD1 matches at 8 bases. The J segment lost 4 bases and the V segment lost 4 bases, leaving 2 bases of the junction unmatched. This CDR3 has 13 residues. Looked up from germline, CDR1 is MRHNA and CDR2 is SNTAGT. DNA for the CDR3: TGTGCCAGCAGTGTAGACAGGGGCACTGAAGCTTTCTTT. Its translation: CASSVDRGTEAFF.

The V and J genes are TRBV7-2 and TRBJ1-1, with D possibly being TRBD1 (5 bases). The CDR3 runs to 14 residues. Germline assignment: CDR1 SGHTA and CDR2 FQGNSA. V gave up 5 bases and J gave up 5 bases, with 15 bases separating them. CDR3 protein: CASSTLPGGTEAFF. DNA for the CDR3: TGTGCCAGCAGCACACTCCCGGGGGGAACTGAAGCTTTCTTT. Looking up the rest from reference TRBV7-2 and TRBJ1-1 gives the full variable domain: GAGVSQSPSNKVTEKGKDVELRCDPISGHTALYWYRQSLGQGLEFLIYFQGNSAPDKSGLPSDRFSAERTGGSVSTLTIQRTQQEDSAVYLCASSTLPGGTEAFFGQGTRLTVV.

This chain links TRBV6-5 with TRBJ2-1; 9 bases match TRBD2. Germline V gene lookup returns CDR1 MNHEY and CDR2 SVGAGI. This CDR3 is built from 14 residues. V dropped 4 bases and J dropped 6; count of bases not matched to a gene: 4. The CDR3 here is CASSSGLATNEQFF. CDR3 sequence (DNA): TGTGCCAGCAGTTCGGGACTAGCAACCAATGAGCAGTTCTTC.

The rearrangement uses TRBV30 and TRBJ1-3; 7 bases map to TRBD1. The trim removed 1 base at V and 4 bases at J, leaving 4 bases unmatched. Per the germline V gene, CDR1 is GTSNPN and CDR2 is SVGIG (reference sequence). This CDR3 is 14 amino acids long. The CDR3 DNA follows: TGTGCCTGGAGTGCCCTGGGACAGGGAAACACCATATATTTT. Residues: CAWSALGQGNTIYF.

This chain uses TRBV7-2 with TRBJ1-2; D ambiguous. The V end was cut by 1 base, the J end by 8 bases, with 14 bases between. Germline V gene sequence: CDR1 SGHTA, CDR2 FQGNSA. This CDR3 has 14 residues. CDR3 DNA sequence: TGTGCCAGCAGCTTAGTGGGAGGGCTGGGGGGCTACACCTTC. It encodes CASSLVGGLGGYTF.

The chain's CDR3 is CASSQERGPGEQYF. DNA of the CDR3: TGCGCCAGCAGCCAAGAGCGGGGCCCTGGAGAGCAGTACTTC. The rearrangement joins TRBV4-1 to TRBJ2-7, with D perhaps TRBD2 (6 bases). This CDR3 region has 14 residues. Per germline, CDR1 MGHRA and CDR2 YSYEKL. V lost 0 bases to trimming and J lost 7 bases, with 13 bases between them.

The V gene is TRBV2, the J gene TRBJ2-5, with D perhaps matching TRBD2 (6 bases). Germline V gene lookup returns CDR1 SNHLY and CDR2 FYNNEI. This CDR3 contains 14 residues. V lost 7 bases, J lost 13 bases, and 25 bases lay in between. Here the CDR3 DNA reads TGTGCCAGCATCCGAACGACGGGAGAGGAGAGGAGGTACTTC. Protein sequence: CASIRTTGEERRYF.

This clone has only a few counts. The chain couples TRBV28 to TRBJ2-7; possible D gene TRBD1, 6 bases. This CDR3 has 15 residues. The germline V gene has CDR1 MDHEN and CDR2 SYDVKM. The V and J ends lost 3 bases and 2 bases respectively, with 14 bases between them. CDR3: CASSFSQGRPYEQYF. As DNA, the CDR3 is TGTGCCAGCAGTTTCAGTCAGGGGAGACCCTACGAGCAGTACTTC.

The CDR3 DNA follows: TGTGCCAGCAGTCACCGCTACAGGGGGGAGACCCAGTACTTC. Protein sequence: CASSHRYRGETQYF. This chain joins TRBV6-5 and TRBJ2-5, with TRBD1 identical over 8 bases. This CDR3 is 14 amino acids long. Germline CDR1 and CDR2: MNHEY and SVGAGI. The J segment lost 5 bases and the V segment lost 5 bases, leaving 7 bases of the junction unmatched.

The chain uses TRBV10-3 and TRBJ2-7, with 9 bases aligning to TRBD1. Germline lookup yields CDR1 ENHRY and CDR2 SYGVKD. V lost 8 bases to trimming and J lost 5 bases; unmatched junction nucleotides: 7. CDR3 length: 13 amino acids. The chain's CDR3 is CAIGGQGYDEQYF. The CDR3 DNA is TGTGCCATCGGGGGACAGGGTTACGACGAGCAGTACTTC.

The rearrangement uses TRBV7-8 and TRBJ2-1; 12 bases map to TRBD2. CDR3 size: 19 residues. V dropped 5 bases and J dropped 10; count of bases not matched to a gene: 21. Looked up from germline, CDR1 is SGHVS and CDR2 is FQNEAQ. CDR3 sequence reads: CASSPRGVTSGGLAGEQFF. CDR3 DNA: TGTGCCAGCAGCCCGCGGGGGGTGACTAGCGGGGGTCTCGCTGGCGAGCAGTTCTTC.

This chain joins TRBV5-6 and TRBJ1-6; 11 nucleotides line up with TRBD1. The CDR3 extends over 15 amino acids. The germline gives CDR1 SGHDT, CDR2 YYEEEE. The trim removed 4 bases at V and 10 bases at J, leaving 7 bases unmatched. DNA for the CDR3: TGTGCCAGCAGCGGGTGGGGGACAGGGGGATCACCCCTCCACTTT. It is translated as CASSGWGTGGSPLHF.

The J gene is TRBJ2-3, the V gene TRBV18; no definite D call. Germline V CDR1 and CDR2: KGHSH, LQKENI. The CDR3 spans 14 residues. V gave up 6 bases and J gave up 0 bases, with 10 bases separating them. The CDR3 region is CASSWAESTDTQYF. The CDR3 nucleotides are TGTGCCAGCTCTTGGGCAGAAAGCACAGATACGCAGTATTTT. Supplemented by reference TRBV18 and TRBJ2-3, the full variable domain reads NAGVMQNPRHLVRRRGQEARLRCSPMKGHSHVYWYRQLPEEGLKFMVYLQKENIIDESGMPKERFSAEFPKEGPSILRIQQVVRGDSAAYFCASSWAESTDTQYFGPGTRLTVL.

This clone was seen only a few times. The DNA for the CDR3 is TGTGCCAGCTTCAGCGGGTGGCAGCCCTACGAGCAGTACTTC. Amino acids: CASFSGWQPYEQYF. The rearrangement joins TRBV25-1 to TRBJ2-7, with D possibly TRBD2 on 6 matching bases. Trimming shortened V by 8 bases and J by 2 bases, and 16 bases separated the two germline ends. This CDR3 has 14 amino acids. The germline V gene has CDR1 MGHDK and CDR2 SYGVNS.

Notes on this clone: A read error may produce the germline difference seen at one junction end. The V call is TRBV7-7, the J call TRBJ2-7; D unresolved. CDR1 and CDR2 from the germline V gene are SSHAT and FNYEAQ (reference sequence). This CDR3 region has 14 residues. The CDR3: CASSLKLNSYEQYF. The DNA for the CDR3 is TGTGCTAGCAGCTTAAAACTAAACTCCTACGAGCAGTACTTC. Full variable domain (missing parts from reference TRBV7-7 and TRBJ2-7): GAGVSQSPRYKVTKRGQDVTLRCDPISSHATLYWYQQALGQGPEFLTYFNYEAQPDKSGLPSDRFSAERPEGSISTLTIQRTEQRDSAMYRCASSLKLNSYEQYFGPGTRLTVT.

V and J are TRBV28 and TRBJ2-5; TRBD2 matches at 7 bases. Germline CDR1 reads MDHEN; CDR2 reads SYDVKM. The junction had 17 bases not matched to a gene; V was cut back by 6 bases and J by 7 bases. The length of the CDR3 is 16 residues. The chain's CDR3 is CASSPPSGGAWGTQYF. Written as DNA, the CDR3 is TGTGCCAGCAGCCCCCCCTCGGGGGGAGCCTGGGGGACCCAGTACTTC. Supplemented by reference TRBV28 and TRBJ2-5, the full variable domain reads DVKVTQSSRYLVKRTGEKVFLECVQDMDHENMFWYRQDPGLGLRLIYFSYDVKMKEKGDIPEGYSVSREKKERFSLILESASTNQTSMYLCASSPPSGGAWGTQYFGPGTRLLVL.

The rearrangement uses TRBV2 and TRBJ1-6; 9 bases are a match to TRBD1. Germline V gives CDR1 SNHLY, CDR2 FYNNEI. The CDR3 is made up of 14 amino acids. The V gene end was trimmed by 7 bases and the J gene end by 10 bases; junction bases not matched to a gene: 8. CDR3 region: CASTGGTGWSPLHF. In DNA form, the CDR3 reads TGTGCCAGCACGGGTGGGACAGGGTGGTCACCCCTCCACTTT.

The rearrangement uses TRBV28 and TRBJ2-7; D perhaps matches TRBD1 (6 bases). Germline assignment: CDR1 MDHEN and CDR2 SYDVKM. The CDR3 consists of 14 residues. V lost 5 bases and J 2 bases, leaving 13 bases between the germline ends. The CDR3 region is CASSDRQATYEQYF. In nucleotides, the CDR3 is TGTGCCAGCAGTGATAGACAGGCCACCTACGAGCAGTACTTC.

The chain employs TRBV6-5 and TRBJ1-5; D call uncertain. V shed 7 bases and J shed 0 bases, with 10 bases lying between them. The CDR3 runs to 14 residues. Germline loops: CDR1 MNHEY, CDR2 SVGAGI. For the CDR3, the DNA is TGTGCCAGCAAAACCACTGGTAGCAATCAGCCCCAGCATTTT. Its protein is CASKTTGSNQPQHF.

This clone has only a few counts. This chain links TRBV20-1 with TRBJ1-2; D gene unclear. CDR1 is DFQATT and CDR2 is SNEGSKA in the germline V gene (reference sequence). This CDR3 comprises 11 residues. V lost 3 bases to trimming and J lost 11 bases, with 13 bases between them. As DNA, the CDR3 is TGCAGTGCTAGGGAGGAACCCGGATACACCTTC. This sequence encodes CSAREEPGYTF.

The rearrangement uses TRBV30 and TRBJ1-2; no firm D call. This CDR3 is built from 8 residues. Germline assignment: CDR1 GTSNPN and CDR2 SVGIG (reference sequence). The CDR3 nucleotides read TGTGCTACGGGGGGCTACACCTTC. It encodes CATGGYTF.

V gene TRBV5-4 combines with J gene TRBJ1-3, with TRBD1 as a possible D gene (6 bases). Germline lookup yields CDR1 SGHNT and CDR2 YYREEE (reference sequence). The CDR3 totals 17 residues. Between the trimmed V and J ends, which lost 4 bases and 0 bases, there was a span of 17 bases. The CDR3 DNA reads as TGTGCCAGCAGCCCAAAGGGAGGGGGTAGCTCTGGAAACACCATATATTTT. The encoded protein is CASSPKGGGSSGNTIYF.

CDR3 coding DNA: TGTGCCAGCAGCTTAAGCTCTTATCTTGAGCAGTTCTTC. Translated, it gives CASSLSSYLEQFF. The chain carries TRBV7-2 and TRBJ2-1; no clear D gene. The CDR3 length is 13 residues. CDR1 SGHTA and CDR2 FQGNSA come from the germline V gene. V was clipped by 2 bases and J by 9 bases, with 11 bases between them.

The rearrangement uses TRBV9 and TRBJ1-2; D is unclear. V lost 0 bases and J lost 7, with 19 bases in between. Germline lookup yields CDR1 SGDLS and CDR2 YYNGEE. The CDR3 runs to 16 residues. In DNA form, the CDR3 reads TGTGCCAGCAGCGTAGGTCCCTCGAGGGTTTGGGGTGGCTACACCTTC. Amino acid sequence: CASSVGPSRVWGGYTF. The entire variable domain, with the rest obtained from reference TRBV9 and TRBJ1-2, is as follows: DSGVTQTPKHLITATGQRVTLRCSPRSGDLSVYWYQQSLDQGLQFLIQYYNGEERAKGNILERFSAQQFPDLHSELNLSSLELGDSALYFCASSVGPSRVWGGYTFGSGTRLTVV.